This TCR beta chain was sequenced in a study of blood T cell repertoires in COVID-19. Looking at the study overall: Donors in the United States, Italy and Spain gave samples during acute or convalescent COVID-19.

Looked up from germline, CDR1 is KGHSH and CDR2 is LQKENI. The CDR3 loop spans 16 amino acids. V shed 2 bases and J 5 bases; nucleotides not matched to a gene: 6. TCRdb keeps only in-frame clones here, not all; method: immunoSEQ multiplex PCR. The table has tens of thousands of clones, more than 70% seen once. J is TRBJ2-2 and V is TRBV18; TRBD1 aligns across 9 bases. The receptor comes from a middle-aged man with active COVID-19. The sample comprised peripheral blood. The CDR3 spells CASSPGTGRWTGELFF. The CDR3 nucleotides are TGTGCCAGCTCACCAGGGACAGGGAGGTGGACCGGGGAGCTGTTTTTT.